Sequencing of this T cell receptor (beta chain) was carried out in a study of response to subunit inactivated influenza vaccine. Germline CDR1 is ENHRY and CDR2 is SYGVKD. With 3 bases removed from V and 0 bases from J, the gap between germline ends came to 10 bases. This CDR3 is built from 15 residues. This clonotype was found many times. TCRdb re-called the RT-PCR reads with MiXCR, one entry per CDR3 protein. In the table there are roughly 620,000 distinct CDR3 sequences, about 10% of which are singletons. This sample was shared with a second study, whose subject was T cells expressing NK-cell markers. Turning to that study: Libraries used 5'RACE template switching adding universal primer site and UMIs. The study drew TCR beta repertoires from sorted CD3+CD56+NKG2C+, CD3+CD56+NKG2C- and CD3+CD56-NKG2C+ T cells. Among the eight sequenced donors, seven tested HCMV-seropositive and one tested seronegative. Several experiments added an anti-gamma-delta TCR antibody to sort only alpha-beta TCR T cells. Of the CD8+ T cell pool in about 6 donors, roughly 1.0-7.5% was accounted for by dominant NKG2C+ clonotypes.

This clonotype was obtained from a man in his fifties who received an inactivated influenza vaccine. The material sequenced was PBMCs from blood, taken on the day of vaccination. The V and J genes are TRBV10-3 and TRBJ2-3; D is uncertain. The CDR3 spells CAISDEVLSTDTQYF. CDR3 in DNA: TGTGCCATCAGTGACGAGGTGCTTAGCACAGATACGCAGTATTTT.